What follows are 9 T cell receptor beta chains derived from one specimen sequenced in a study of blood T cell repertoires in COVID-19. TCRdb's table, derived via immunoSEQ multiplex PCR, lists solely in-frame clones and lacks some. The data contain about 220,000 clones, more than 75% of them singletons. The sequencing sample was made of peripheral blood. The receptors here all came from a man aged 50 or older who had recovered from COVID-19.

V gene TRBV10-2 combines with J gene TRBJ2-1; D unresolved. V was shortened by 0 bases and J by 6 bases, with 6 bases between the two germline ends. The CDR3 runs to 13 residues. Per the germline V gene, CDR1 is WSHSY and CDR2 is SAAADI. This CDR3 reads CASSESTVNEQFF. DNA for the CDR3: TGCGCCAGCAGTGAGTCTACGGTCAATGAGCAGTTCTTC.

The CDR3 sequence is CASRGQGFGETQYF. The CDR3 DNA sequence: TGTGCCAGTAGGGGCCAAGGTTTCGGAGAGACCCAGTACTTC. V and J are TRBV19 and TRBJ2-5, with D uncertain. CDR1 and CDR2 (germline): LNHDA, SQIVND (reference sequence). V gave up 6 bases and J gave up 4 bases, with 15 bases separating them. The CDR3 consists of 14 residues.

The J gene is TRBJ2-2, the V gene TRBV2; 12 bases line up with TRBD2. With 0 bases clipped from V and 2 bases from J, the junction kept 7 bases outside the gene matches. The germline V gene encodes CDR1 SNHLY and CDR2 FYNNEI. CDR3 length: 19 amino acids. The CDR3 region is CASSEALTSGRKNTGELFF. In DNA form, the CDR3 reads TGTGCCAGCAGTGAAGCGCTAACTAGCGGGAGGAAAAACACCGGGGAGCTGTTTTTT. Variable domain in full (rest from reference TRBV2 and TRBJ2-2): EPEVTQTPSHQVTQMGQEVILRCVPISNHLYFYWYRQILGQKVEFLVSFYNNEISEKSEIFDDQFSVERPDGSNFTLKIRSTKLEDSAMYFCASSEALTSGRKNTGELFFGEGSRLTVL.

The chain has TRBV28 and TRBJ2-7; D possibly corresponds to TRBD1 (6 bases). The CDR3 is 14 amino acids. Germline V lookup: CDR1 MDHEN, CDR2 SYDVKM. The V gene lost 5 bases and the J gene lost 2 bases, with 13 bases spanning the gap. The CDR3 is CASSPGQRTYEQYF. CDR3 sequence (DNA): TGTGCCAGCAGTCCCGGACAGCGAACCTACGAGCAGTACTTC.

This sequence joins TRBV7-9 and TRBJ2-6, with 7 nucleotides matching TRBD2. The CDR3 is made up of 17 amino acids. CDR1 is SEHNR, CDR2 FQNEAQ, per germline (reference sequence). Trimming at V came to 5 bases and at J to 1 base, leaving 8 bases not matched to a gene. CDR3 amino acids: CASSLDAGVSGANVLTF. In DNA form, the CDR3 reads TGTGCCAGCAGCCTAGACGCGGGAGTTTCTGGGGCCAACGTCCTGACTTTC.

The DNA for the CDR3 is TGCAGCGTTAGTTTATGGCGCAGGGGGGCTCAGGGGACTGAAGCTTTCTTT. It specifies CSVSLWRRGAQGTEAFF. The chain uses TRBV29-1 and TRBJ1-1; 7 bases agree with TRBD1. V gave up 5 bases and J gave up 5 bases; unmatched junction bases: 20. Per germline, CDR1 SQVTM and CDR2 ANQGSEA. This CDR3 region has 17 residues.

The chain has TRBV14 and TRBJ1-2; D is unclear. The CDR3 contains 12 residues. Germline values: CDR1 SGHDN, CDR2 FVKESK. The V end was cut by 1 base, the J end by 9 bases, with 9 bases between. This CDR3 reads CASSQGQARYTF. CDR3 in DNA: TGTGCCAGCAGCCAAGGGCAGGCACGCTACACCTTC.

The gene calls are TRBV7-6 and TRBJ2-3, with 7 bases lining up with TRBD2. Germline V lookup: CDR1 SGHVS, CDR2 FNYEAQ. The V gene end was trimmed by 1 base and the J gene end by 3 bases; junction bases not matched to a gene: 4. This CDR3 comprises 15 residues. The CDR3 region is CASSLGGAGTDTQYF. The CDR3 DNA follows: TGTGCCAGCAGCTTAGGCGGAGCGGGGACAGATACGCAGTATTTT.

This chain links TRBV6-7 with TRBJ1-2; D perhaps matches TRBD1 (5 bases). TRBV6-7 is an open reading frame, and its role is uncertain. The CDR3 is made up of 18 amino acids. Trimming pared 2 bases from V and 5 bases from J, leaving 24 bases between. The CDR3 spells CASSYKTDRRPAYYGYTF. The CDR3 DNA reads TGTGCCAGCAGTTACAAGACAGACAGACGACCAGCGTATTATGGCTACACCTTC.